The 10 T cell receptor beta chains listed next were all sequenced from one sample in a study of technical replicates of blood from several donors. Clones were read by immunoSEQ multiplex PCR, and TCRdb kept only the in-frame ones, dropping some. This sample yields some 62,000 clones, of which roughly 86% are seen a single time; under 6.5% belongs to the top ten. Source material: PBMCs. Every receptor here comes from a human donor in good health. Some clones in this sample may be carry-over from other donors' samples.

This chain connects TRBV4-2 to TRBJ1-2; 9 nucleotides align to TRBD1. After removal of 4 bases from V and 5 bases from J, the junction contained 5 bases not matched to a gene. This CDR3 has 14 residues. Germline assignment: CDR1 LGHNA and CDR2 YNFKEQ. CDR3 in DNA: TGTGCCAGCAGCCGGACAGGGGAGGAGTATGGCTACACCTTC. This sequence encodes CASSRTGEEYGYTF.

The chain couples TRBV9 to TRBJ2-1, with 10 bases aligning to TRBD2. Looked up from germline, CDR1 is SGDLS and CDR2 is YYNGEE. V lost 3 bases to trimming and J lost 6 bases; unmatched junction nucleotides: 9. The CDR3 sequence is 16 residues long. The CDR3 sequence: CASSETLAGVFNEQFF. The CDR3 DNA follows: TGTGCCAGCAGCGAAACCCTAGCGGGGGTGTTCAATGAGCAGTTCTTC.

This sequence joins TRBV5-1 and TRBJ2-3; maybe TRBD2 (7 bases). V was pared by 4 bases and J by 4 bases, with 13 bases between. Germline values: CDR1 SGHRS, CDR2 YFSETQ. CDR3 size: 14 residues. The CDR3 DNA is TGCGCCAGCAGCCCGACGGGGGGCCCAGATACGCAGTATTTT. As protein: CASSPTGGPDTQYF.

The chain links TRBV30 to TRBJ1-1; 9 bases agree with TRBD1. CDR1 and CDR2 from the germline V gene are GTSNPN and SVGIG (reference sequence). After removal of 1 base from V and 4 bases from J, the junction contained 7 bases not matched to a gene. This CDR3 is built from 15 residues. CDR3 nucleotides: TGTGCCTGGAGTGGCGGGACAGGGACGAGCACTGAAGCTTTCTTT. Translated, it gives CAWSGGTGTSTEAFF.

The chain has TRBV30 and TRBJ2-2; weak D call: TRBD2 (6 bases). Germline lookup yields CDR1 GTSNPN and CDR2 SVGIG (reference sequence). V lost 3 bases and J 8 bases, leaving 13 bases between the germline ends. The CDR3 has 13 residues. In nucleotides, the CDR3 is TGTGCCTGGAGGTCGGAGGGGCTGGGGGAGCTGTTTTTT. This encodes CAWRSEGLGELFF.

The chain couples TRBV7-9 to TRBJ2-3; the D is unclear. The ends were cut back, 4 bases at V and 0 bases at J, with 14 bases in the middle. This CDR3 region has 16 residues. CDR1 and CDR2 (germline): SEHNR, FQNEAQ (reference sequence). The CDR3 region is CASSSGRLGSTDTQYF. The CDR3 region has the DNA TGTGCCAGCAGCTCCGGTCGTTTGGGCAGCACAGATACGCAGTATTTT.

The CDR3 protein is CASHNDRPIDNEQFF. CDR3 DNA sequence: TGTGCCAGCCATAACGACAGGCCCATCGACAATGAGCAGTTCTTC. The chain has TRBV6-1 and TRBJ2-1; TRBD1 is a possible D gene (6 bases). The V gene lost 8 bases and the J gene lost 5 bases, with 19 bases spanning the gap. Germline CDR1 reads MNHNS; CDR2 reads SASEGT. The CDR3 runs to 15 residues.

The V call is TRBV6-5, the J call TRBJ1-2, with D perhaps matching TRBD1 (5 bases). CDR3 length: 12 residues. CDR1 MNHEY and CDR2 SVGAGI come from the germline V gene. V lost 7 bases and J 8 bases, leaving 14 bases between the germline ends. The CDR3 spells CASTTGFGGYTF. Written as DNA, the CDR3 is TGTGCCAGCACCACAGGTTTCGGGGGCTACACCTTC.

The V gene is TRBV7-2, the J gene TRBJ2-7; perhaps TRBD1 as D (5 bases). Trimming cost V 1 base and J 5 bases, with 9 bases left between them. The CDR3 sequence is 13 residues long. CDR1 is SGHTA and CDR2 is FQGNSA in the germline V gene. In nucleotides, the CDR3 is TGTGCCAGCAGCTTAGGGGGCAGGGACGAGCAGTACTTC. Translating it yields CASSLGGRDEQYF.

Written as DNA, the CDR3 is TGTGCCATCAGTGCAGGGTCTATAGAAGGGACAGATACGCAGTATTTT. Residues: CAISAGSIEGTDTQYF. The chain is built from TRBV10-3 and TRBJ2-3, with a weak D call TRBD1 (5 bases). The CDR3 contains 16 residues. Looked up from germline, CDR1 is ENHRY and CDR2 is SYGVKD. Trimming took off 4 bases at V and 3 bases at J, with 17 bases between the two ends.